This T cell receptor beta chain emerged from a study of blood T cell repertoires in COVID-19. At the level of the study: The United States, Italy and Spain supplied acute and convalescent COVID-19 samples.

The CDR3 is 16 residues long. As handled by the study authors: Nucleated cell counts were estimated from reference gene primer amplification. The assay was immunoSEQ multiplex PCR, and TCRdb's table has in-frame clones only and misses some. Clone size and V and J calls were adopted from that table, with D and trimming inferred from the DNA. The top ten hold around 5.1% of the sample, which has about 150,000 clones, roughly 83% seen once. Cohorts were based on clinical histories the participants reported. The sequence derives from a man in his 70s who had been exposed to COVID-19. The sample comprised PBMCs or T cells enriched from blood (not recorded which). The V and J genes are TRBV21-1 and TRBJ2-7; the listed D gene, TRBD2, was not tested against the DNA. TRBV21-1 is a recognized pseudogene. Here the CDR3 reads CASSKELADPCYEQYF. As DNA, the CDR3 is TGTGCCAGCAGCAAAGAACTAGCGGACCCATGTTACGAGCAGTACTTC.